A single sample gave rise to the 7 T cell receptor beta chains below, sequenced in a study of control samples from healthy donors and cancer patients. Sequencing used immunoSEQ multiplex PCR; TCRdb keeps in-frame clones, though not all of them. Of some 65,000 clones listed, about four fifths were seen once; the top ten hold about 3.1%. The sample taken for sequencing was PBMCs. These receptors came from a woman in her 50s with lung cancer.

The chain links TRBV5-1 to TRBJ1-4; D not certain. The V end lost 0 bases, the J end lost 5 bases, and 14 bases lay between the germline ends. This CDR3 contains 16 residues. Germline CDR1 is SGHRS and CDR2 is YFSETQ. The CDR3 protein is CASSLDRSLRNEKLFF. The CDR3 DNA is TGCGCCAGCAGCTTGGATAGGTCCCTCCGGAATGAAAAACTGTTTTTT.

The chain has TRBV9 and TRBJ2-5, with D perhaps TRBD2 (7 bases). CDR1 SGDLS and CDR2 YYNGEE come from the germline V gene. The CDR3 has 15 residues. The germline V and J ends were trimmed by 4 bases and 2 bases, with 15 bases remaining between them. CDR3 sequence (DNA): TGTGCCAGCAGCTATTCCGGGGGGCCACAAGAGACCCAGTACTTC. Protein: CASSYSGGPQETQYF.

The chain has TRBV27 and TRBJ1-2, with 9 bases matching TRBD1. Germline CDR1 MNHEY, CDR2 SMNVEV (reference sequence). The junction had 10 bases not matched to a gene; V was cut back by 5 bases and J by 3 bases. The CDR3 contains 16 residues. The CDR3 is CASSRQTGGAYYGYTF. CDR3 nucleotides: TGTGCCAGCAGTCGGCAAACAGGGGGCGCTTACTATGGCTACACCTTC.

The chain carries TRBV18 and TRBJ2-5; 9 nucleotides agree with TRBD1. The CDR3 length is 13 residues. Germline V gene sequence: CDR1 KGHSH, CDR2 LQKENI. The junction had 6 bases not matched to a gene; V was cut back by 8 bases and J by 5 bases. CDR3 sequence reads: CASATGTGETQYF. The CDR3 DNA reads TGTGCCAGCGCGACCGGGACAGGGGAGACCCAGTACTTC.

The chain carries TRBV7-2 and TRBJ1-2; 8 positions agree with TRBD1. Germline V gene sequence: CDR1 SGHTA, CDR2 FQGNSA. There are 16 residues in the CDR3. Trimming cost V 3 bases and J 7 bases; bases outside gene matches: 13. The CDR3 DNA reads TGTGCCAGCAGCTTTTCACCCGGGACAGGTCGCTCTGGCTACACCTTC. Protein product: CASSFSPGTGRSGYTF.

This sequence joins TRBV4-2 and TRBJ2-7, with TRBD2 matching 13 bases. V shed 0 bases, J shed 5 bases, and the junction held 1 base outside the gene matches. Germline V gene data show CDR1 as LGHNA and CDR2 as YNFKEQ. This CDR3 comprises 15 residues. DNA of the CDR3: TGTGCCAGCAGCCAAGATACTAGCGGGGGGGACGAGCAGTACTTC. It codes for CASSQDTSGGDEQYF.

DNA of the CDR3: TGTGCCACCAGTGGCCGGACAGGGATGGGGTATGGCTACACCTTC. Residues: CATSGRTGMGYGYTF. The chain couples TRBV24-1 to TRBJ1-2; 8 nucleotides match TRBD1. Germline V lookup: CDR1 KGHDR, CDR2 SFDVKD. Unmatched junction bases numbered 9, after V lost 5 bases and J lost 5 bases. The CDR3 is 15 residues long.